The clone carrying this T cell receptor (beta chain) has a single count. This CDR3 region has 15 residues. The ends lost 9 bases at V and 6 bases at J; junction bases unmatched: 13. CDR1 SGHRS and CDR2 YFSETQ come from the germline V gene. The data originate from a study of T cells in localized non-small cell lung cancer. This table comes from immunoSEQ multiplex PCR, and its TCRdb copy is limited to in-frame clones, with some not included. Here the sample spans a few thousand clones, 25% to 30% being singletons. This chain uses TRBV5-1 with TRBJ2-2; 8 bases align to TRBD2. The TCR sequence derives from a male donor aged 60 or over with stage II lung adenocarcinoma. The starting material was normal lung tissue next to the tumor, obtained before any cancer treatment. Here the CDR3 DNA reads TGCGCCACACAAGCGGGAGTTTTTAATGCCGGGGAGCTGTTTTTT. Protein sequence: CATQAGVFNAGELFF.